A single sample is the source of the 20 T cell receptor beta chains below, sequenced in a study of cytomegalovirus exposure and HLA in healthy donors (dated by TCRdb to the late 2010s). Library construction relied on the immunoSEQ multiplex PCR assay. A mixture of 60 forward primers for TCR Vbeta segments and 13 reverse primers for TCR Jbeta segments was used in the multiplex PCR. TCRdb limited this immuneACCESS table to in-frame rearrangements with V and J called. A share of clones is missing; checked studies link under half to unresolved V genes, and the rest is unexplained. Across this sample there are about 140,000 clones, with 75% to 90% seen only once. Clones ranked in the top ten supply over 1.5% of the sample. The sample was PBMCs. The receptors derive from a man in his forties in good health and CMV-seronegative.

As regards this clone: A read error may produce the germline difference seen at one junction end. The V and J genes are TRBV7-9 and TRBJ1-5; D call uncertain. This CDR3 has 17 amino acids. Germline CDR1 SEHNR, CDR2 FQNEAQ (reference sequence). CDR3 bases: TGTTCCAGCAGCTTAACCCCTCCCGTAGGAGGGAAACAGCCCCAGCATTTT. This codes for CSSSLTPPVGGKQPQHF.

The V gene is TRBV5-1, the J gene TRBJ2-5; perhaps TRBD1 as D (5 bases). The V gene lost 1 base and the J gene lost 4 bases, with 8 bases spanning the gap. CDR3 length equals 13 residues. Germline assignment: CDR1 SGHRS and CDR2 YFSETQ. CDR3 bases: TGCGCCAGCAGCTTGCAGGGCCCAGAGACCCAGTACTTC. It specifies CASSLQGPETQYF.

This sequence joins TRBV18 and TRBJ2-1, with D possibly TRBD2 on 6 matching bases. Trimming removed 2 bases at V and 6 bases at J, with 20 bases between. CDR3 length equals 17 residues. Germline V gives CDR1 KGHSH, CDR2 LQKENI. In DNA, the CDR3 is TGTGCCAGCTCACCAGGGGCAACGGGAGTCTGGGGCAATGAGCAGTTCTTC. Amino acids: CASSPGATGVWGNEQFF.

In this sample, this clone turned up a few times. The rearrangement uses TRBV4-1 and TRBJ2-6, with TRBD1 matching 8 bases. The CDR3 loop spans 16 amino acids. Germline CDR1 is MGHRA and CDR2 is YSYEKL. J gave up 0 bases and V 3 bases, and 1 base lay outside the gene matches. The CDR3 DNA reads TGCGCCAGCAGCCAGGACAGGGACTCTGGGGCCAACGTCCTGACTTTC. The encoded protein is CASSQDRDSGANVLTF.

This chain joins TRBV5-4 and TRBJ2-7, with D perhaps TRBD2 (5 bases). Trimming took 4 bases from V and 0 from J, leaving 17 bases between them. CDR3 length: 16 residues. Germline V gene sequence: CDR1 SGHNT, CDR2 YYREEE (reference sequence). The CDR3 sequence: CASSDPRGRNSYEQYF. The CDR3 coding sequence is TGTGCCAGCAGCGACCCCCGGGGTAGGAACTCCTACGAGCAGTACTTC.

This chain joins TRBV5-6 and TRBJ2-7; 7 nucleotides line up with TRBD1. The CDR3 has 14 residues. Per germline, CDR1 SGHDT and CDR2 YYEEEE. Trimming at V came to 2 bases and at J to 2 bases, leaving 4 bases not matched to a gene. CDR3 loop: CASSLPGQTYEQYF. The CDR3 nucleotides are TGTGCCAGCAGCTTACCGGGACAGACCTACGAGCAGTACTTC.

The genes are TRBV27 and TRBJ1-5, with a weak D call TRBD1 (5 bases). The ends were cut back, 0 bases at V and 2 bases at J, with 14 bases in the middle. This CDR3 is built from 17 residues. The germline V gene encodes CDR1 MNHEY and CDR2 SMNVEV (reference sequence). CDR3 residues: CASSLSGQGKRNQPQHF. The CDR3 region has the DNA TGTGCCAGCAGTTTATCGGGTCAGGGCAAGCGCAATCAGCCCCAGCATTTT.

The genes are TRBV18 and TRBJ1-1; D gene uncertain. Germline assignment: CDR1 KGHSH and CDR2 LQKENI. Between the trimmed V and J ends, which lost 2 bases and 4 bases, there was a span of 8 bases. The CDR3 runs 13 residues. The CDR3 nucleotides read TGTGCCAGCTCACCAACACCGGGCACTGAAGCTTTCTTT. Translating gives CASSPTPGTEAFF.

The V gene is TRBV19, the J gene TRBJ2-1; possible D gene TRBD2, 6 bases. CDR3 length equals 16 residues. V lost 3 bases to trimming and J lost 2 bases, with 14 bases between them. The V gene's germline CDR1 is LNHDA and CDR2 SQIVND (reference sequence). The CDR3 reads CASSIGRRGPYNEQFF. CDR3 coding DNA: TGTGCCAGTAGTATCGGTAGGAGGGGCCCCTACAATGAGCAGTTCTTC.

The V and J genes are TRBV10-3 and TRBJ2-7, with 9 bases matching TRBD2. This CDR3 region has 15 residues. Per germline, CDR1 ENHRY and CDR2 SYGVKD. After removal of 3 bases from V and 4 bases from J, the junction contained 7 bases not matched to a gene. The CDR3 reads CAISESREGGYEQYF. The CDR3 DNA reads as TGTGCCATCAGTGAATCGCGGGAGGGCGGGTACGAGCAGTACTTC.

This clone has a handful of counts. This rearrangement joins TRBV19 to TRBJ1-1; D possibly corresponds to TRBD1 (5 bases). Deletions cut 5 bases from V and 3 bases from J, with 16 bases between. There are 15 residues in the CDR3. Germline values: CDR1 LNHDA, CDR2 SQIVND (reference sequence). The CDR3 protein is CASSWEGAWDTEAFF. The CDR3 coding sequence is TGTGCCAGTAGTTGGGAAGGGGCGTGGGACACTGAAGCTTTCTTT.

The V call is TRBV30, the J call TRBJ2-7; 9 nucleotides line up with TRBD2. The CDR3 is 16 residues long. The trim removed 0 bases at V and 3 bases at J, leaving 9 bases unmatched. Germline V gives CDR1 GTSNPN, CDR2 SVGIG (reference sequence). The CDR3, as DNA: TGTGCCTGGAGTGTAGTCGGTCTAGCGGGGCGCTACGAGCAGTACTTC. The encoded protein is CAWSVVGLAGRYEQYF. Full variable domain (outside the CDR3, taken from reference TRBV30 and TRBJ2-7): SQTIHQWPATLVQPVGSPLSLECTVEGTSNPNLYWYRQAAGRGLQLLFYSVGIGQISSEVPQNLSASRPQDRQFILSSKKLLLSDSGFYLCAWSVVGLAGRYEQYFGPGTRLTVT.

The J gene is TRBJ1-2, the V gene TRBV30; 7 bases are a match to TRBD1. V dropped 0 bases and J dropped 6; count of bases not matched to a gene: 7. Germline loops: CDR1 GTSNPN, CDR2 SVGIG (reference sequence). The CDR3 totals 14 residues. The CDR3 DNA reads TGTGCCTGGAGTGTACAGGGGAGCGATAATGGCTACACCTTC. It encodes CAWSVQGSDNGYTF.

The V and J genes are TRBV5-1 and TRBJ1-1; D not certain. The CDR3 length is 15 residues. The germline CDR1 and CDR2 sequences are SGHRS and YFSETQ. Trimming left V 0 bases short and J 0 bases short, with 9 bases between. In DNA, the CDR3 is TGCGCCAGCAGCTTGGCGGGGATTATGAACACTGAAGCTTTCTTT. Protein product: CASSLAGIMNTEAFF.

This chain joins TRBV19 and TRBJ2-7, with a possible D match to TRBD1 (5 bases). CDR1 and CDR2 from the germline V gene are LNHDA and SQIVND (reference sequence). Trimming cost V 2 bases and J 5 bases, with 10 bases left between them. This CDR3 spans 13 amino acids. CDR3 sequence reads: CASSIQGIHEQYF. The CDR3 bases are TGTGCCAGTAGTATACAGGGTATACACGAGCAGTACTTC.

The gene calls are TRBV19 and TRBJ2-3; 10 nucleotides agree with TRBD2. CDR1 is LNHDA, CDR2 SQIVND, per germline (reference sequence). This CDR3 spans 15 amino acids. Trimming took 9 bases from V and 6 from J; bases not matched to a gene: 12. In DNA, the CDR3 is TGTGCCAGCAGCCTGAGCGGGGGGGAAGCTGATACGCAGTATTTT. This translates into CASSLSGGEADTQYF.

The chain is built from TRBV7-3 and TRBJ2-7; 10 bases agree with TRBD1. Germline V gene lookup returns CDR1 SGHTA and CDR2 FQGTGA. V was clipped by 5 bases and J by 4 bases; unmatched bases: 8. The CDR3 sequence is 15 residues long. As DNA, the CDR3 is TGTGCCAGCAGCATCGGGACAGGGGCGGGTTACGAGCAGTACTTC. Encoded protein: CASSIGTGAGYEQYF. Filled out from reference TRBV7-3 and TRBJ2-7, the complete variable domain reads GAGVSQTPSNKVTEKGKYVELRCDPISGHTALYWYRQSLGQGPEFLIYFQGTGAADDSGLPNDRFFAVRPEGSVSTLKIQRTERGDSAVYLCASSIGTGAGYEQYFGPGTRLTVT.

V is TRBV7-6 and J is TRBJ1-6, with a possible D match to TRBD1 (6 bases). The CDR3 runs to 18 residues. CDR1 is SGHVS, CDR2 FNYEAQ, per germline. V gave up 10 bases and J gave up 0 bases, with 22 bases separating them. The CDR3 DNA reads as TGTGCCACCCCGCTATGCAGGGGCACGAGCTCCTATAATTCACCCCTCCACTTT. It encodes CATPLCRGTSSYNSPLHF.

This chain joins TRBV2 and TRBJ1-6; maybe TRBD1 (6 bases). This CDR3 contains 15 residues. V dropped 3 bases and J dropped 4 bases, with 10 bases sitting between them. From germline, CDR1 is SNHLY and CDR2 FYNNEI. In nucleotides, the CDR3 is TGTGCCAGCAGTGATAGGGACATATATAATTCACCCCTCCACTTT. This gives the protein CASSDRDIYNSPLHF.

V gene TRBV19 combines with J gene TRBJ2-2; 7 nucleotides agree with TRBD1. Trimming removed 1 base from V and 4 bases from J; junction bases left unmatched: 3. Germline lookup yields CDR1 LNHDA and CDR2 SQIVND (reference sequence). CDR3 size: 15 residues. The CDR3 sequence: CASSIVTGITGELFF. In DNA, the CDR3 is TGTGCCAGTAGTATAGTGACAGGGATCACCGGGGAGCTGTTTTTT. The entire variable domain, with the rest obtained from reference TRBV19 and TRBJ2-2, is as follows: DGGITQSPKYLFRKEGQNVTLSCEQNLNHDAMYWYRQDPGQGLRLIYYSQIVNDFQKGDIAEGYSVSREKKESFPLTVTSAQKNPTAFYLCASSIVTGITGELFFGEGSRLTVL.